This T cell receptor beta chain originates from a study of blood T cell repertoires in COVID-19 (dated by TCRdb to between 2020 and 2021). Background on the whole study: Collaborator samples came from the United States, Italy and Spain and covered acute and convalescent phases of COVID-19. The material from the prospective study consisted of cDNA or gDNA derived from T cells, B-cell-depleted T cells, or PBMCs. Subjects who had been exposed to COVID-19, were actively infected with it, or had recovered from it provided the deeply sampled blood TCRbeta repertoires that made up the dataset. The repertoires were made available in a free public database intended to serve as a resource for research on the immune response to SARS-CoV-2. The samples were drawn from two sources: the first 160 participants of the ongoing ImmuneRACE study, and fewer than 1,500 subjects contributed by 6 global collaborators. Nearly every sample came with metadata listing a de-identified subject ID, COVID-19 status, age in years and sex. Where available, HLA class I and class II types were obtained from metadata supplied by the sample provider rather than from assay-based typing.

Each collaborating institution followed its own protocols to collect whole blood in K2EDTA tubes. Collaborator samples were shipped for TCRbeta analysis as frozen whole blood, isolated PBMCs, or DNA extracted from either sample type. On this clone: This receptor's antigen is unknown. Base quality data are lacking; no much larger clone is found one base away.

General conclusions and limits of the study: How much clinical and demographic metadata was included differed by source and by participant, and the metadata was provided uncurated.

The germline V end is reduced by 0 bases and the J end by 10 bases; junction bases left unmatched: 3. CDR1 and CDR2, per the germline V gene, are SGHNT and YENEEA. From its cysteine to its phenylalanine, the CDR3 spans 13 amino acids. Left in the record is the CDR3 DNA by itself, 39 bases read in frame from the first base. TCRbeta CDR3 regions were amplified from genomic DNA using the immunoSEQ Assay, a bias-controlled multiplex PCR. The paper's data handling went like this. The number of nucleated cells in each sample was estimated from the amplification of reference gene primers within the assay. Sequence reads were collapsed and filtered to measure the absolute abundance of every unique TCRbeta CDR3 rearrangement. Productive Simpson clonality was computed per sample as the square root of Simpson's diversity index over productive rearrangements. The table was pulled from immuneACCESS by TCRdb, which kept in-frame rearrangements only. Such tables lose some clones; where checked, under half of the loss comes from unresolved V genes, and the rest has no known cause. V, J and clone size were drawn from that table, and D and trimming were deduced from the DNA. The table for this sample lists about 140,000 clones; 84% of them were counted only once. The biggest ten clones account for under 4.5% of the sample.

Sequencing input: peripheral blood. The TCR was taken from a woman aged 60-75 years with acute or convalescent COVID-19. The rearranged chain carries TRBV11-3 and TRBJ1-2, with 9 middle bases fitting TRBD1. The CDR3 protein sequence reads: CASSLEWTGDYTF. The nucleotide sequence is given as TGTGCCAGCAGCTTAGAATGGACAGGGGACTACACCTTC.